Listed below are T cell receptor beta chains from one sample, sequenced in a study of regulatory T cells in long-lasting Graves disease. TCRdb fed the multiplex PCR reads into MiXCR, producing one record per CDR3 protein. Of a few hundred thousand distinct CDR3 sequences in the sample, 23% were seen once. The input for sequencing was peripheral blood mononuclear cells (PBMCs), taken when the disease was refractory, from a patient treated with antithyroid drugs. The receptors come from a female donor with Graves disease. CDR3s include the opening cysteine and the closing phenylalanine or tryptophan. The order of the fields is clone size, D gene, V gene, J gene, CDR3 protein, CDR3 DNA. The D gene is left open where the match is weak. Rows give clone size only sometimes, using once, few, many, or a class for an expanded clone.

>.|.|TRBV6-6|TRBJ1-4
CASSYDAVSEEKLFF
TGTGCCAGCAGTTACGATGCCGTTTCAGAGGAAAAACTGTTTTTT
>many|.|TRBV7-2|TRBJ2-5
CASSPQRRVGETQYF
TGTGCCAGCAGCCCTCAGAGAAGGGTCGGAGAGACCCAGTACTTC
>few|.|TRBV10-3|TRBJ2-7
CAISDPPDEQYF
TGTGCCATCAGTGACCCTCCCGACGAGCAGTACTTC
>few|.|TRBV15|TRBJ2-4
CATSREKGPPKNIQYF
TGTGCCACCAGCAGAGAGAAGGGTCCTCCCAAAAACATTCAGTACTTC
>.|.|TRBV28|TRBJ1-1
CASSPRPTPGVTEAFF
TGTGCCAGCAGCCCTCGACCTACCCCAGGGGTCACTGAAGCTTTCTTT
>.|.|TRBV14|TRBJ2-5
CASSQDSLSSQYF
TGTGCCAGCAGCCAAGACAGCCTGTCTTCACAGTACTTC
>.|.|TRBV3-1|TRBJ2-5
CASSQERLYGTQYF
TGTGCCAGCAGCCAAGAGCGGTTATACGGGACCCAGTACTTC
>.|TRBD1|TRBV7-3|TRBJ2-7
CASSSGTGTEQYF
TGTGCCAGCAGCTCCGGGACAGGGACCGAGCAGTACTTC
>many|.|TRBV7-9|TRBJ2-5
CASSSAGPPETQYF
TGTGCCAGCAGCTCCGCGGGTCCCCCAGAGACCCAGTACTTC
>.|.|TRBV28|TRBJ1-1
CASSPETRGSSTEAFF
TGTGCCAGCAGTCCCGAGACCAGGGGTTCATCCACTGAAGCTTTCTTT
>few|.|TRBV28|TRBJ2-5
CASIPSGSVETQYF
TGTGCCAGCATACCCTCGGGAAGCGTGGAGACCCAGTACTTC
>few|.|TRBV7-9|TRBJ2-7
CASADRAGLEQYF
TGTGCCAGTGCGGACCGAGCAGGGCTCGAGCAGTACTTC
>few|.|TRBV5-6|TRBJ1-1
CASSLLGQTNTEAFF
TGTGCCAGCAGCTTGCTAGGACAGACGAACACTGAAGCTTTCTTT
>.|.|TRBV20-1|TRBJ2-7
CSAPYRDSYEQYF
TGCAGTGCTCCTTACAGGGACTCCTACGAGCAGTACTTC
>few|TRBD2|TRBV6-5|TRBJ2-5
CASSYSSSGEETQYF
TGTGCCAGCAGTTACTCGTCTAGCGGAGAAGAGACCCAGTACTTC
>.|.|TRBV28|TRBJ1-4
CASSSAGIEKLFF
TGTGCCAGCAGTAGTGCGGGGATTGAAAAACTGTTTTTT
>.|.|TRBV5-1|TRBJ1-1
CASSSRQNIEAFF
TGCGCCAGCAGTTCACGACAGAACATTGAAGCTTTCTTT
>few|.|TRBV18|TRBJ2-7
CASSPPTDYEQYF
TGTGCCAGCTCACCACCAACCGATTACGAGCAGTACTTC
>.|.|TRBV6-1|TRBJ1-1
CATYRYTEAFF
TGTGCCACTTACAGGTACACTGAAGCTTTCTTT
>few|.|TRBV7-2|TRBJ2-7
CASSSAGTYSYEQYF
TGTGCCAGCAGCTCGGCCGGGACATATTCCTACGAGCAGTACTTC
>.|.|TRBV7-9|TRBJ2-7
CASSPGQNSYEQYF
TGTGCCAGCAGCCCTGGACAGAACTCCTACGAGCAGTACTTC
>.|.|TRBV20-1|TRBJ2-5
CSAVTGGLAGGQETQYF
TGCAGTGCAGTGACAGGGGGTCTGGCGGGAGGCCAAGAGACCCAGTACTTC
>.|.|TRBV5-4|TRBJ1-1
CASSLDVGGGANTEAFF
TGTGCCAGCAGCTTGGATGTGGGGGGCGGTGCAAACACTGAAGCTTTCTTT
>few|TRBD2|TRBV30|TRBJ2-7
CAWSGTSGSQYEQYF
TGTGCCTGGAGTGGGACTAGCGGGAGTCAGTACGAGCAGTACTTC
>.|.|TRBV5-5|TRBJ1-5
CASSLVPSGNQPQHF
TGTGCCAGCAGCTTGGTCCCCTCGGGCAATCAGCCCCAGCATTTT
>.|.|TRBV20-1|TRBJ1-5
CSATDFNQPQHF
TGCAGTGCTACGGACTTCAATCAGCCCCAGCATTTT
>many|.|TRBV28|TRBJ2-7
CASSPRLQRAPGEQYF
TGTGCCAGCAGTCCCCGGCTCCAGCGGGCCCCCGGCGAGCAGTACTTC
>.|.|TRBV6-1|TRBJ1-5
CASRRRGTETNSNQPQHF
TGTGCCAGCAGAAGGAGAGGGACCGAAACTAATAGCAATCAGCCCCAGCATTTT
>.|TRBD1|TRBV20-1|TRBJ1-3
CSAWQGDGGNTIYF
TGCAGTGCTTGGCAGGGGGATGGAGGAAACACCATATATTTT
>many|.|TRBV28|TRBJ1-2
CASSSGGNYGYTF
TGTGCCAGCAGTTCGGGGGGGAACTATGGCTACACCTTC
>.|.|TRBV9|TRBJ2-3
CASSVYGRGADTQYF
TGTGCCAGCAGCGTATACGGGAGAGGCGCAGATACGCAGTATTTT
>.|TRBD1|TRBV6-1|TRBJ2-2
CASSAWTGRSTGELFF
TGTGCCAGCAGTGCCTGGACAGGGCGTAGCACCGGGGAGCTGTTTTTT
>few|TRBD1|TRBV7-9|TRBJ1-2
CASSRDRALYGYTF
TGTGCCAGCAGCCGCGACAGGGCCCTCTATGGCTACACCTTC
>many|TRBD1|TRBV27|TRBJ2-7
CASSLDRAAYEQYF
TGTGCCAGCAGTTTGGACAGGGCGGCGTACGAGCAGTACTTC
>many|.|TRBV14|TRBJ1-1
CASSQDRNTEAFF
TGTGCCAGCAGCCAAGACAGGAACACTGAAGCTTTCTTT
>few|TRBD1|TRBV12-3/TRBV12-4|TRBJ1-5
CASRSGQATNQPQHF
TGTGCCAGCAGAAGCGGACAGGCCACCAATCAGCCCCAGCATTTT
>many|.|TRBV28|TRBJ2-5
CASSRITRSQETQYF
TGTGCCAGCAGTCGGATAACGCGGTCCCAAGAGACCCAGTACTTC